This T cell receptor beta chain was sequenced during a study of blood T cell repertoires in COVID-19. Study context: Samples taken during acute and convalescent COVID-19 were collected in the United States, Italy and Spain. Sources were T cells, B-cell-depleted T cells, or PBMCs; the material itself was cDNA or gDNA.

Trimming took off 6 bases at V and 2 bases at J, with 16 bases between the two ends. In germline, CDR1 is GTSNPN, CDR2 SVGIG (reference sequence). The length of the CDR3 is 14 residues. Assay: immunoSEQ multiplex PCR; the TCRdb copy retains only in-frame clones and omits some. Altogether fewer than 400,000 clones are present, around 84% being singletons, with the ten largest covering around 3.4%. This TCR was recovered from a woman younger than 30 with acute or convalescent COVID-19. The V gene is TRBV30, the J gene TRBJ2-5, with D hard to call. Material for sequencing was peripheral blood. DNA for the CDR3: TGTGCCTGCCAACGCCCAGAACAGCAAGAGACCCAGTACTTC. This codes for CACQRPEQQETQYF. Full variable domain (missing parts from reference TRBV30 and TRBJ2-5): SQTIHQWPATLVQPVGSPLSLECTVEGTSNPNLYWYRQAAGRGLQLLFYSVGIGQISSEVPQNLSASRPQDRQFILSSKKLLLSDSGFYLCACQRPEQQETQYFGPGTRLLVL.